Described below is a single T cell receptor (beta chain) sequence and its context. Treatment meaning: approximately 18 received Ad26.COV2.S at low or high dose, single or two shots; roughly five received placebo; per-sample allocation not given. Collection of the samples took place on day 63 after the first injection of vaccine or placebo. Donation was by an adult aged 18-55 years who was in Boston. Its platform was an Ad26 vector, and its expressed antigen was Wuhan-strain SARS-CoV-2 spike. With 7 bases clipped from V and 1 base from J, the junction kept 5 bases outside the gene matches. Looked up from germline, CDR1 is SGHRS and CDR2 is YFSETQ. The CDR3 is made up of 14 amino acids. This sample is drawn from a study of Ad26.COV2.S vaccination and SARS-CoV-2 variants. TCRdb keeps only in-frame clones here, not all; method: immunoSEQ multiplex PCR. The sample records hundreds of thousands of clones, around four fifths being singletons.

V and J are TRBV5-1 and TRBJ2-5, with 9 bases matching TRBD1. This clonotype was obtained from a person between 18 and 65 years old who received the Ad26.COV2.S COVID-19 vaccine or a placebo. Specimen: peripheral blood, collected in a trial of Ad26.COV2.S vaccine versus placebo. The CDR3 region is CASARTGAQETQYF. The CDR3 nucleotides read TGCGCCAGCGCCAGGACAGGGGCCCAAGAGACCCAGTACTTC. The entire variable domain, with the rest obtained from reference TRBV5-1 and TRBJ2-5, is as follows: KAGVTQTPRYLIKTRGQQVTLSCSPISGHRSVSWYQQTPGQGLQFLFEYFSETQRNKGNFPGRFSGRQFSNSRSEMNVSTLELGDSALYLCASARTGAQETQYFGPGTRLLVL.